This T cell receptor (beta chain) emerged from a study of immune evolution from preneoplasia to lung adenocarcinoma. About the study: HLA loss of heterozygosity: 5.5% to 8.5% AIS, about 15% MIA, about 35% ADC, none AAH.

Findings of the study overall: Later-stage lesions seemingly showed higher T cell density and diversity than normal lung. Top clone share appeared to fall from AAH through AIS, MIA, adenocarcinoma.

The CDR3 spans 16 residues. V shed 2 bases and J shed 0 bases, with 10 bases lying between them. From germline, CDR1 is SEHNR and CDR2 FQNEAQ (reference sequence). This clone appeared a single time. What it recognizes is unknown. Macro-dissection enriched premalignant or tumor cells before nucleic acid extraction. Using immunoSEQ multiplex PCR, the repertoire was profiled, and TCRdb retains in-frame clones only, with some absent. In the table there are 20,000 to 30,000 clones, around 70% of which are singletons. The gene calls are TRBV7-9 and TRBJ1-4, with unresolved D. The sequencing sample was made of FFPE invasive lung adenocarcinoma tissue. This clonotype originated in a person in their sixties with invasive lung adenocarcinoma. Some clones in this sample may be carry-over from other donors' samples. The chain's CDR3 is CASSLQLSATNEKLFF. The DNA of the CDR3 is TGTGCCAGCAGCTTACAACTCAGTGCAACTAATGAAAAACTGTTTTTT.